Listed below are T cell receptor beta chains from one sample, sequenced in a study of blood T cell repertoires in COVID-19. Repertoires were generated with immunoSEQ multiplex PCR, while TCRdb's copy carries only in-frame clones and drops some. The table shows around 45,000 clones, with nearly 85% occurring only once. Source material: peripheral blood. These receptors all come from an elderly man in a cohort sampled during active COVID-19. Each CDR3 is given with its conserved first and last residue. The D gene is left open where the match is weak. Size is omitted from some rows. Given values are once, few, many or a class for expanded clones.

CASRDPGSNYGYTF,TGTGCCAGCAGGGATCCAGGGTCTAACTATGGCTACACCTTC,.,.,TRBV25-1,TRBJ1-2
CASSLWDRGLASGYTF,TGTGCCAGCAGTTTATGGGACAGGGGCCTAGCGAGCGGCTACACCTTC,TRBD1,.,TRBV27,TRBJ1-2
CASSMLASGTNEQYF,TGTGCCAGTAGTATGTTGGCTAGCGGGACCAACGAGCAGTACTTC,TRBD2,.,TRBV19,TRBJ2-7
CASTPRDYSGNTIYF,TGTGCCAGCACCCCAAGGGACTACTCTGGAAACACCATATATTTT,.,.,TRBV7-8,TRBJ1-3
CASSPASRASGELFF,TGTGCCAGCAGCCCCGCCAGCAGGGCTTCGGGGGAGCTGTTTTTT,.,.,TRBV9,TRBJ2-2
CASSLGGSSYNEQFF,TGCGCCAGCAGCTTGGGCGGTAGCTCCTACAATGAGCAGTTCTTC,.,.,TRBV5-1,TRBJ2-1
CASSFVTGLGTGELFF,TGTGCCAGCAGCTTCGTGACAGGGTTAGGTACCGGGGAGCTGTTTTTT,TRBD1,.,TRBV7-8,TRBJ2-2
CASSVGTERNTIYF,TGTGCCAGCAGCGTAGGGACAGAAAGAAACACCATATATTTT,.,.,TRBV9,TRBJ1-3
CASSLIRGRGEQYF,TGTGCCAGCAGCCTCATCCGAGGACGGGGCGAGCAGTACTTC,.,.,TRBV11-2,TRBJ2-7
CASSLRSIATNEKLFF,TGCGCCAGCAGCTTGCGCAGTATTGCAACTAATGAAAAACTGTTTTTT,.,.,TRBV5-1,TRBJ1-4
CASSPPLRKETQYF,TGTGCCAGCAGCCCCCCGCTGCGGAAAGAGACCCAGTACTTC,.,.,TRBV7-2,TRBJ2-5
CASSESYDNKGETQYF,TGCGCCAGCAGTGAGTCATACGACAATAAAGGAGAGACCCAGTACTTC,.,.,TRBV10-1,TRBJ2-5
CASSEALLRVGGKNTQYF,TGTGCCAGCAGTGAAGCGCTTCTCCGGGTTGGGGGGAAGAATACGCAGTATTTT,.,.,TRBV2,TRBJ2-3
CASSHGTGTDTQYF,TGTGCCAGCAGCCATGGGACAGGCACAGATACGCAGTATTTT,TRBD1,.,TRBV4-2,TRBJ2-3
CASSIGGGTRETQYF,TGTGCCAGTAGTATAGGCGGGGGGACTAGAGAGACCCAGTACTTC,TRBD2,.,TRBV19,TRBJ2-5
CSVGQNYGYTF,TGCAGCGTCGGACAGAACTATGGCTACACCTTC,.,.,TRBV29-1,TRBJ1-2
CASSLTYRDGYTF,TGTGCCAGCAGCTTAACATACAGGGATGGCTACACCTTC,.,once,TRBV7-3,TRBJ1-2
CASSGPGTGVREQYF,TGTGCCAGCAGTGGTCCCGGGACAGGGGTTAGGGAGCAGTACTTC,TRBD1,.,TRBV25-1,TRBJ2-7
CASSIWANGGYEQYF,TGTGCCAGTAGTATATGGGCTAACGGGGGCTACGAGCAGTACTTC,.,once,TRBV19,TRBJ2-7
CAWSGDRGEPLHF,TGTGCCTGGAGTGGGGACAGGGGGGAACCCCTCCACTTT,TRBD1,.,TRBV30,TRBJ1-6
CASSLGDRDDNEQFF,TGCGCCAGCAGCTTGGGCGACAGGGACGACAATGAGCAGTTCTTC,TRBD1,.,TRBV5-1,TRBJ2-1
CASRLVEGGLAGGPIYEQYF,TGTGCAAGTCGCTTAGTAGAGGGGGGACTAGCGGGAGGGCCGATCTACGAGCAGTACTTC,.,.,TRBV12-2,TRBJ2-7
CASSLGTGGQPQHF,TGTGCCAGCAGCTTGGGAACAGGGGGCCAGCCCCAGCATTTT,TRBD1,.,TRBV5-4,TRBJ1-5
CASSQVWGAKAFF,TGTGCCAGCAGCCAAGTTTGGGGAGCCAAAGCTTTCTTT,.,.,TRBV3-1/TRBV3-2,TRBJ1-1
CATAGLDRGQETQYF,TGTGCCACCGCAGGCTTGGACAGGGGGCAAGAGACCCAGTACTTC,TRBD1,.,TRBV27,TRBJ2-5
CASSSRSGNTIYF,TGCGCCAGCAGTAGCCGCTCTGGAAACACCATATATTTT,.,.,TRBV10-1,TRBJ1-3
CASSVGGENTEAFF,TGTGCCAGCAGCGTCGGGGGGGAGAACACTGAAGCTTTCTTT,.,.,TRBV9,TRBJ1-1